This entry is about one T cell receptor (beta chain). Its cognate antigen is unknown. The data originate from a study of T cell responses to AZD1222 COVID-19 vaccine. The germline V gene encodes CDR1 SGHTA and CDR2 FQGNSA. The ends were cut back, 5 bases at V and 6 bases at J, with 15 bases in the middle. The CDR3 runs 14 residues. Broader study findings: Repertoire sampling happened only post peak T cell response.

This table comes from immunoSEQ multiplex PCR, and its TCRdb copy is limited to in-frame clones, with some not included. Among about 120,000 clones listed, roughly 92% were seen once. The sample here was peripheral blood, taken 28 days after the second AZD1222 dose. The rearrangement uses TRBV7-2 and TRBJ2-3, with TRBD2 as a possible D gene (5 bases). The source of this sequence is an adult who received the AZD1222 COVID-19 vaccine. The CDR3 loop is CASSHPRRGDTQYF. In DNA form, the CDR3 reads TGTGCCAGCAGCCACCCGCGGAGAGGGGATACGCAGTATTTT.